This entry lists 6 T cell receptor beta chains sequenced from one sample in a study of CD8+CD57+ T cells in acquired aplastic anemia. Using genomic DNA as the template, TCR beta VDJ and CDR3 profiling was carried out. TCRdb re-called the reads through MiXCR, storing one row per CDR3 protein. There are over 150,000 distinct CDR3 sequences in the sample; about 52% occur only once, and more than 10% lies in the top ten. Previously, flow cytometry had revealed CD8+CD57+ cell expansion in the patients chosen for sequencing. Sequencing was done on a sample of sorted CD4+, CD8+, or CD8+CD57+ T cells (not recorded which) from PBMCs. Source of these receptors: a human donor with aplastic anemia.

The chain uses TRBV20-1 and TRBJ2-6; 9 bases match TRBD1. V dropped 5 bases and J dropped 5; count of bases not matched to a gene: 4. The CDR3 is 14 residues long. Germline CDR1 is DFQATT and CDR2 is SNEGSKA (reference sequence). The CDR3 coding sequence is TGCAGTGCTCGACAGGGGGGTCGGGCCAACGTCCTGACTTTC. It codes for CSARQGGRANVLTF.

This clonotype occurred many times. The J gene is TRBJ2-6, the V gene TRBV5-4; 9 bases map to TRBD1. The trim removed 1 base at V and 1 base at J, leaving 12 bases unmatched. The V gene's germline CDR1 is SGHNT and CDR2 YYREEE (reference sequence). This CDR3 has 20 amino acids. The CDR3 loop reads CASSLLRTGALGSGANVLTF. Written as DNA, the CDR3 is TGTGCCAGCAGCTTGTTAAGGACAGGGGCTTTGGGATCTGGGGCCAACGTCCTGACTTTC.

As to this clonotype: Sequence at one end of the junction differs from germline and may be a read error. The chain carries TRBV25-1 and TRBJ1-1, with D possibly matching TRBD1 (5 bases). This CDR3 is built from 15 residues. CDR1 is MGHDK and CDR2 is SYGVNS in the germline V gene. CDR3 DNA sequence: TGCGCCAGCAGCGGTCCGGGACCCAAGAACACTGAAGCTTTCTTT. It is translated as CASSGPGPKNTEAFF. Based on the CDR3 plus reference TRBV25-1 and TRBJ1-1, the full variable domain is EADIYQTPRYLVIGTGKKITLECSQTMGHDKMYWYQQDPGMELHLIHYSYGVNSTEKGDLSSESTVSRIRTEHFPLTLESARPSHTSQYLCASSGPGPKNTEAFFGQGTRLTVV.

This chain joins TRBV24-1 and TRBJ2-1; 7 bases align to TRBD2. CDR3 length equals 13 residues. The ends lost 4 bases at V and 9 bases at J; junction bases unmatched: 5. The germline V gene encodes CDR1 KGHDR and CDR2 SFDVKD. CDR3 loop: CATSEGGTSEQFF. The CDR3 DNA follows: TGTGCCACCAGTGAGGGGGGGACGAGTGAGCAGTTCTTC.

CDR3 nucleotides: TGTGCCAGCAGTGATGGGGTGGGTCGGCGAGAGACCCAGTACTTC. Its translation is CASSDGVGRRETQYF. This chain joins TRBV2 and TRBJ2-5; D is unresolved. Germline V gene data show CDR1 as SNHLY and CDR2 as FYNNEI. CDR3 length: 15 residues. V lost 3 bases to trimming and J lost 4 bases, with 15 bases between them.

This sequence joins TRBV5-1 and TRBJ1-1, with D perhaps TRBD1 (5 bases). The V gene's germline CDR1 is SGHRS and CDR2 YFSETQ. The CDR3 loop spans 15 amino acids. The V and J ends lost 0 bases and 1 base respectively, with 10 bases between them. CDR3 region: CASSLDGHSNTEAFF. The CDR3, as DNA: TGCGCCAGCAGCTTGGATGGACATTCGAACACTGAAGCTTTCTTT.